Listed here is a single T cell receptor (beta chain). This specimen belongs to a study of T-cell memory formation after mild COVID-19. Germline CDR1 and CDR2: SGHAT and FQNNGV. This CDR3 is 16 amino acids long. V lost 3 bases and J lost 3, with 17 bases in between. TCRdb fed the 5' RACE reads into MiXCR, producing one record per CDR3 protein. The sample consists of roughly 450,000 distinct CDR3 sequences, around 17% of them appearing once. Input material: PBMCs or a T cell subset sorted from them (not recorded which). The receptor comes from a young man who had mild COVID-19 (a few samples of this study predate the infection). Cell type and time point are not known. The chain couples TRBV11-2 to TRBJ2-5; D may be TRBD2 (6 bases). CDR3 sequence reads: CASSFWAGKLKETQYF. CDR3 bases: TGTGCCAGCAGCTTTTGGGCGGGGAAACTCAAAGAGACCCAGTACTTC.